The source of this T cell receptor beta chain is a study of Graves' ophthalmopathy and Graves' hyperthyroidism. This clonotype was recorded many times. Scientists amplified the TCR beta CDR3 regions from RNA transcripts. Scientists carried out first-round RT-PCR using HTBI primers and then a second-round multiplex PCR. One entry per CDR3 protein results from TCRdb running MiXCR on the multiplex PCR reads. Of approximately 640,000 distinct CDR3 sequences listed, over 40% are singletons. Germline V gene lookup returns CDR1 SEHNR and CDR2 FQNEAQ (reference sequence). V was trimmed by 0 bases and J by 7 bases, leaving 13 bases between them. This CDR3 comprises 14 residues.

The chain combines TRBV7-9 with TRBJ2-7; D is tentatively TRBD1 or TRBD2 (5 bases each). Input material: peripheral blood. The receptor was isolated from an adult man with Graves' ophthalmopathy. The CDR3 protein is CASSLAIAWGEQYF. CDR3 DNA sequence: TGTGCCAGCAGCTTAGCCATAGCTTGGGGGGAGCAGTACTTC.